The clone carrying this T cell receptor beta chain was seen just once. What it recognizes is unknown. Repertoires were generated with immunoSEQ multiplex PCR, while TCRdb's copy carries only in-frame clones and drops some. The sample lists approximately 20,000 clones; 88% were seen once. These data originate in a study of OX40 agonist ivuxolimab in advanced cancers. The V and J ends lost 2 bases and 5 bases respectively, with 10 bases between them. The CDR3 covers 14 residues. The V gene's germline CDR1 is SGHTA and CDR2 FQGNSA. Findings and caveats of the study: Relative to CD4+, CD8+ T cells held more expanded clones on average.

The rearrangement uses TRBV7-2 and TRBJ2-1; TRBD2 is a possible D gene (5 bases). The origin of this receptor is an adult with an advanced solid tumor such as melanoma, head and neck, liver or kidney cancer. The sequences come from CD4+ or CD8+ T cells sorted from blood, collected in a trial of the OX40 agonist ivuxolimab. The CDR3 is CASSLTGFNNEQFF. The CDR3, as DNA: TGTGCCAGCAGCTTAACGGGATTTAACAATGAGCAGTTCTTC.